This TCR beta chain was captured by sequencing in a study of OX40 agonist ivuxolimab in advanced cancers. Study in general: Ivuxolimab was administered intravenously to patients at 0.01 to 10 mg/kg every 2 weeks. Allowance was made for prior anti-PD-1, anti-PD-L1 or anti-CTLA-4 therapy, and about 40% had some. A male proportion of under 90% was recorded, with mean age about 60 years and range about 23 to 90.

Libraries were prepared by immunoSEQ multiplex PCR; TCRdb keeps only in-frame clonotypes and omits some of them. The sample lists about 43,000 clones, 90% to 95% occurring once. Of note for this clone: Its antigen is currently unknown.

Broader study findings: CD8+ T cells (on average) carried more expanded clones than CD4+ T cells.

This CDR3 has 17 amino acids. Germline values: CDR1 LGHNT, CDR2 FRNRAP. V was clipped by 6 bases and J by 2 bases; unmatched bases: 7. This clonotype originated in an adult with an advanced solid tumor such as melanoma, head and neck, liver or kidney cancer. This specimen was CD4+ or CD8+ T cells sorted from blood, taken in a trial of the OX40 agonist ivuxolimab. J is TRBJ2-1 and V is TRBV12-5; TRBD2 agrees at 13 bases. Written as DNA, the CDR3 is TGTGCTAGTGGCCAAGGTGGACTAGCGGGAGCCTACAATGAGCAGTTCTTC. Translation gives CASGQGGLAGAYNEQFF.